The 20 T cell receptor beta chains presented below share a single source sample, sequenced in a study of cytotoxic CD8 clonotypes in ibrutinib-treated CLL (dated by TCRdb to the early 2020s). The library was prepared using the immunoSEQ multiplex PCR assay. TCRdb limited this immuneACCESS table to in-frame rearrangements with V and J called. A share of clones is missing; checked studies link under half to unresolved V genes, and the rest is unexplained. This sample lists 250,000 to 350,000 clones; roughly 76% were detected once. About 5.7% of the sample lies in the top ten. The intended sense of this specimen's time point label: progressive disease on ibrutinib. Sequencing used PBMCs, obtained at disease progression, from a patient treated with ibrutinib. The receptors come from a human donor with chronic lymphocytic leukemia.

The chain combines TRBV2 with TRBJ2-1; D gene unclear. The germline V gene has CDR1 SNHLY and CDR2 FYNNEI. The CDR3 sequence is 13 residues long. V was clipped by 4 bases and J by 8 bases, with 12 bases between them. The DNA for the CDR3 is TGTGCCAGCAGTGTCGAAGGTCGGGATGAGCAGTTCTTC. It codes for CASSVEGRDEQFF.

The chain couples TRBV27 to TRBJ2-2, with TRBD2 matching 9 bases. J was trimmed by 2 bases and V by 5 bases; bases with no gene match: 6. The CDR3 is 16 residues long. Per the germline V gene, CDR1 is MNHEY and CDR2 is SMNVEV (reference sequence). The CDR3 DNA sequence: TGTGCCAGCAGTCTACAGACTAGCGGTAACACCGGGGAGCTGTTTTTT. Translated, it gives CASSLQTSGNTGELFF.

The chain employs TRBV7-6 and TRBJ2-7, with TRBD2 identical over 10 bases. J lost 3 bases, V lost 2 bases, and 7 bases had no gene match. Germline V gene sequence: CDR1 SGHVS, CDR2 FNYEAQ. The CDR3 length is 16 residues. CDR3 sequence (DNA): TGTGCCAGCAGCTTAACCCCCCTAGCGGGAGTCTACGAGCAGTACTTC. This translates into CASSLTPLAGVYEQYF.

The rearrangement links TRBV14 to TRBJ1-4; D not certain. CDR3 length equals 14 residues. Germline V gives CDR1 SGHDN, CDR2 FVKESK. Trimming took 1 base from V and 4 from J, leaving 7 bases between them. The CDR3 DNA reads TGTGCCAGCAGCCAAGGGTTTATTAATGAAAAACTGTTTTTT. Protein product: CASSQGFINEKLFF.

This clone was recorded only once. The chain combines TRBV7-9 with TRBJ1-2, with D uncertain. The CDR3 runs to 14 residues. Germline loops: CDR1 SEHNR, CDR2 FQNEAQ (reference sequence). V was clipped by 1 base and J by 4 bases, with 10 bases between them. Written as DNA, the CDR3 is TGTGCCAGCAGCTTAGGTAGAGGACTCTATGGCTACACCTTC. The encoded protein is CASSLGRGLYGYTF.

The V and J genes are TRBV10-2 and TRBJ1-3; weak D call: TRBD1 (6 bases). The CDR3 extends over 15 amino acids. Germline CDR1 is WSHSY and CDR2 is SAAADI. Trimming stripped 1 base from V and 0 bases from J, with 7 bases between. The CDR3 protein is CASSEWDNSGNTIYF. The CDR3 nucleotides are TGCGCCAGCAGTGAGTGGGACAACTCTGGAAACACCATATATTTT.

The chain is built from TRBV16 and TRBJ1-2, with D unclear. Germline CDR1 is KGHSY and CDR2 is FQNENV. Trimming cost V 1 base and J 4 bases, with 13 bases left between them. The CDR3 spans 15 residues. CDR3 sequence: CASSQFRGQSYGYTF. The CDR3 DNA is TGTGCCAGCAGCCAATTCCGAGGGCAATCCTATGGCTACACCTTC. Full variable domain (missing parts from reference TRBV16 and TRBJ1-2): GEEVAQTPKHLVRGEGQKAKLYCAPIKGHSYVFWYQQVLKNEFKFLISFQNENVFDETGMPKERFSAKCLPNSPCSLEIQATKLEDSAVYFCASSQFRGQSYGYTFGSGTRLTVV.

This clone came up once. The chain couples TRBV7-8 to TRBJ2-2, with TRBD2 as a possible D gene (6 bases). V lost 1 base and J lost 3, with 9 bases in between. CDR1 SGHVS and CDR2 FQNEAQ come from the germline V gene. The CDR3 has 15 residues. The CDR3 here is CASSLGWGDTGELFF. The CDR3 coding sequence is TGTGCCAGCAGCTTAGGGTGGGGGGACACCGGGGAGCTGTTTTTT.

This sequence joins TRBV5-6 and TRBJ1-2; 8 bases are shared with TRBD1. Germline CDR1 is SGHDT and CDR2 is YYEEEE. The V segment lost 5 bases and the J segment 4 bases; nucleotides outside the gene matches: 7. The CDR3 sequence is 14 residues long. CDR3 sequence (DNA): TGTGCCAGCAGAAGGACAGGGTCAAGCTATGGCTACACCTTC. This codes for CASRRTGSSYGYTF.

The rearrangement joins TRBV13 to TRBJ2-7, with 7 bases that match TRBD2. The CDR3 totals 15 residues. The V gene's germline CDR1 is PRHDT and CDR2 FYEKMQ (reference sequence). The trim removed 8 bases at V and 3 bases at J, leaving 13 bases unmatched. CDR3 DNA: TGTGCCAGCCAGGAGCGGGGCGGGAGCCTCTACGAGCAGTACTTC. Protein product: CASQERGGSLYEQYF.

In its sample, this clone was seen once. CDR3 DNA: TGCAGCGTTGATCCGGGCAGGCACACTGAAGCTTTCTTT. As protein: CSVDPGRHTEAFF. This chain joins TRBV29-1 and TRBJ1-1, with unresolved D. CDR1 is SQVTM, CDR2 ANQGSEA, per germline. Trimming stripped 3 bases from V and 3 bases from J, with 11 bases between. CDR3 size: 13 residues. Full variable domain (outside the CDR3, taken from reference TRBV29-1 and TRBJ1-1): SAVISQKPSRDICQRGTSLTIQCQVDSQVTMMFWYRQQPGQSLTLIATANQGSEATYESGFVIDKFPISRPNLTFSTLTVSNMSPEDSSIYLCSVDPGRHTEAFFGQGTRLTVV.

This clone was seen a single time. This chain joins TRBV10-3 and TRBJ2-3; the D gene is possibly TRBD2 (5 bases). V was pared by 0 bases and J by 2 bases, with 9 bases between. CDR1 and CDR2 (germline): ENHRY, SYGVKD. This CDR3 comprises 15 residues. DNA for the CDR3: TGTGCCATCAGTGAGTCGAGCGGAGCCACAGATACGCAGTATTTT. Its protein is CAISESSGATDTQYF.

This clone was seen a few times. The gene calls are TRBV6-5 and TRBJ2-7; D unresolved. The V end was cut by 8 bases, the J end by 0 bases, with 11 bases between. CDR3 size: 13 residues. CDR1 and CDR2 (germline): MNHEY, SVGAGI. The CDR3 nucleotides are TGTGCCAGCGAATCGTCCCGCTCCTACGAGCAGTACTTC. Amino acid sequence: CASESSRSYEQYF.

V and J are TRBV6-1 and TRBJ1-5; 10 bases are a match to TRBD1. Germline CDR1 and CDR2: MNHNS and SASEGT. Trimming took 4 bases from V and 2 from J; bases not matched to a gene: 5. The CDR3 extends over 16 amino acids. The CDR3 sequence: CASSAGTGVGNQPQHF. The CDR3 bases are TGTGCCAGCAGTGCCGGGACAGGGGTTGGCAATCAGCCCCAGCATTTT.

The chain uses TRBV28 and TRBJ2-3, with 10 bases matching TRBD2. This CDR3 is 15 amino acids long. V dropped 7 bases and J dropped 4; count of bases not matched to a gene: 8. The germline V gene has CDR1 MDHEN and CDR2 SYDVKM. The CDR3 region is CASNWIAGGSDTQYF. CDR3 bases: TGTGCCAGCAACTGGATAGCGGGAGGATCAGATACGCAGTATTTT.

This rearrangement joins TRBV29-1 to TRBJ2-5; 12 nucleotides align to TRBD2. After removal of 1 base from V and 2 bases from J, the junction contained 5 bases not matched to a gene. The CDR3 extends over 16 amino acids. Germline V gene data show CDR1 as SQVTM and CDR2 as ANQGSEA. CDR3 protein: CSVEGTSGETQETQYF. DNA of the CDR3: TGCAGCGTTGAAGGGACTAGCGGGGAGACTCAAGAGACCCAGTACTTC.

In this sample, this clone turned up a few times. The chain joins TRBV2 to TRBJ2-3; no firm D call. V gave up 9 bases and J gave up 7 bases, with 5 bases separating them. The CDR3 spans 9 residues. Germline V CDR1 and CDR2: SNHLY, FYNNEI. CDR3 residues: CASRNTQYF. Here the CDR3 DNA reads TGTGCCAGTAGAAATACGCAGTATTTT.

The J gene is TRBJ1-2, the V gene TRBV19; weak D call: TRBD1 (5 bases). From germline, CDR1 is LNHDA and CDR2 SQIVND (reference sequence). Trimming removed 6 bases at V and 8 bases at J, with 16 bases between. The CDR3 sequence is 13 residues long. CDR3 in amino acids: CASRTRVEGGYTF. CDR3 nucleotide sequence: TGTGCCAGTAGGACCAGGGTCGAGGGGGGCTACACCTTC.

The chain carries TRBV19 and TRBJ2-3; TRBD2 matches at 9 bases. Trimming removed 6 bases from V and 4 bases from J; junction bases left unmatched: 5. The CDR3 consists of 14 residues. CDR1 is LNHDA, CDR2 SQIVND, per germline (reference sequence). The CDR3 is CASSLAGVPDTQYF. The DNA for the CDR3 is TGTGCCAGTAGCTTAGCGGGGGTCCCAGATACGCAGTATTTT.

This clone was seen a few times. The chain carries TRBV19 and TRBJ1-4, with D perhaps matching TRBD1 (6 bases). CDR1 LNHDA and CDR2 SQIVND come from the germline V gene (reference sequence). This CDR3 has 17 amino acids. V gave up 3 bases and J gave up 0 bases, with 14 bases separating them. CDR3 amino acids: CASSIDGTYATNEKLFF. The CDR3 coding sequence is TGTGCCAGTAGTATTGACGGGACATATGCAACTAATGAAAAACTGTTTTTT. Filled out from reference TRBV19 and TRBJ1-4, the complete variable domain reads DGGITQSPKYLFRKEGQNVTLSCEQNLNHDAMYWYRQDPGQGLRLIYYSQIVNDFQKGDIAEGYSVSREKKESFPLTVTSAQKNPTAFYLCASSIDGTYATNEKLFFGSGTQLSVL.